This T cell receptor beta chain derives from a study of blood T cell repertoires in COVID-19 (dated by TCRdb to 2020 to 2021). As for the study more broadly: The collaborator samples originated in the United States, Italy and Spain and spanned the acute and convalescent phases of COVID-19. The prospective study material was composed of cDNA or gDNA derived from T cells, B-cell-depleted T cells, or PBMCs. Deeply sampled blood TCRbeta repertoires from subjects exposed to, actively infected with, or recovered from COVID-19 were included in the dataset. The repertoires were made available in a free public database intended to serve as a resource for research on the immune response to SARS-CoV-2. Samples were obtained from the ongoing ImmuneRACE study (first 160 participants) and from about 1,300 subjects provided by 6 global collaborators. The sample metadata nearly always contained a de-identified subject ID, COVID-19 status, age in years and sex. Where HLA class I and class II types were available, the types were taken from metadata supplied by the sample provider, not from assay-based typing.

A word on this clone: Its antigen specificity is not known. No much larger clone exists at a distance of one base, and base qualities are not known.

In the prospective study, participants were roughly 18 to 89 years old, resided in approximately 25 geographic areas of the United States, and were enrolled through a virtual design. To assign participants to cohorts, the prospective study relied on clinical history that participants themselves reported in a screening survey and a study questionnaire. Recovered participants in ImmuneRACE Cohort 3 were defined by two consecutive negative NP/OP PCR tests, clearance by a healthcare professional, or resolution of symptoms. In the prospective study, mobile phlebotomists collected whole blood, serum and a nasopharyngeal or oropharyngeal swab from each participant. Additional blood draws and questionnaires over an approximately two-month period could optionally be provided by prospective study participants. Prospective study blood samples were shipped either frozen or at room temperature before DNA extraction.

The germline V gene (reference sequence) provides CDR1 SGHNT and CDR2 YYREEE. V has 0 bases trimmed and J has 0 bases trimmed; junction bases matching no gene number 2. The CDR3 has 16 amino acids, counting the end cysteine and phenylalanine. Just CDR3 DNA is preserved here, 48 bases in frame from base 1. General conclusions and limits of the study: How much clinical and demographic metadata was included differed by source and by participant, and the metadata was provided uncurated.

TCRbeta CDR3 regions were amplified from genomic DNA by means of the immunoSEQ Assay, a bias-controlled multiplex PCR. Turning to the authors' computational methods: Nucleated cell counts per sample were estimated from amplification of reference gene primers within the assay. To quantify the absolute abundance of each unique TCRbeta CDR3 rearrangement, sequence reads were collapsed and filtered. Productive Simpson clonality was computed per sample as the square root of Simpson's diversity index over productive rearrangements. Entries here come from immuneACCESS through TCRdb and include only in-frame sequences with V and J called. Some clones fail to appear in such tables; in the studies checked, an unresolved V gene covers under half of the shortfall, and the cause of the remainder is unknown. V and J calls and clone size follow that table, whereas D and trimming were derived from the DNA. The sample table contains fewer than 300,000 clones; only one count was recorded for around 90% of them. The top ten hold around 1.1% of the sample.

Recombination joined TRBV5-4 with TRBJ2-1; 8 junctional bases match TRBD2. The TCR originated in a woman between 25 and 40 years old who had recovered from COVID-19. Sequencing used PBMCs or T cells enriched from blood (not recorded which). This receptor carries the CDR3 CASSLGSGSSYNEQFF. The nucleotide sequence is TGTGCCAGCAGCTTGGGGAGCGGGAGCTCCTACAATGAGCAGTTCTTC.